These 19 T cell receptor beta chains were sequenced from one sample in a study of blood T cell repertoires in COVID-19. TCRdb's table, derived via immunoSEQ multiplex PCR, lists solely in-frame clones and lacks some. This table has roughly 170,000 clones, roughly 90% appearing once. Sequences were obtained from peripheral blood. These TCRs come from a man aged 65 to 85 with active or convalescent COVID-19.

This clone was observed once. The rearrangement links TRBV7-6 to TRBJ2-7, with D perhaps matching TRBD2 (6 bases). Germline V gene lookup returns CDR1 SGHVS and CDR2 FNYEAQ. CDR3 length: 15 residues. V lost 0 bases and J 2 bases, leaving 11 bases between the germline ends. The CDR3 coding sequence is TGTGCCAGCAGCTTAGCCGGGACGGGAGCCTACGAGCAGTACTTC. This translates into CASSLAGTGAYEQYF.

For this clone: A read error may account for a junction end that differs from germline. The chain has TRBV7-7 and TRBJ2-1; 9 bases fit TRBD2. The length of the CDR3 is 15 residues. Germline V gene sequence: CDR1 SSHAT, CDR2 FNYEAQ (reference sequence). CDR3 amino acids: CASSLGAGGPHEQFF. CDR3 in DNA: TGTGCTAGCAGCTTAGGTGCGGGAGGGCCGCATGAGCAGTTCTTC.

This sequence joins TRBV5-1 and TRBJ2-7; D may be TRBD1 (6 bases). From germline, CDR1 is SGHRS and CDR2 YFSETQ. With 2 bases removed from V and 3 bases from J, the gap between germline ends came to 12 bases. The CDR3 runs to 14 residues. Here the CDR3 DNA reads TGCGCCAGCAGCTTCGCAGGGGCGGACTACGAGCAGTACTTC. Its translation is CASSFAGADYEQYF.

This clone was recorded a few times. CDR3 in amino acids: CASSFGLGYTF. DNA for the CDR3: TGTGCCAGCAGCTTTGGGCTAGGCTACACCTTC. The chain uses TRBV5-8 and TRBJ1-2; D remains unclear. The length of the CDR3 is 11 residues. Germline V CDR1 and CDR2: SGHTS, YDEGEE. V lost 2 bases to trimming and J lost 8 bases, with 7 bases between them.

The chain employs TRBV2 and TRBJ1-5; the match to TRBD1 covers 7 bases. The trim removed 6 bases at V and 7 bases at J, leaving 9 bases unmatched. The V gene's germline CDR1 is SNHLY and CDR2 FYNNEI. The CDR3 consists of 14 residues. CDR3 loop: CASSETGQVQPQHF. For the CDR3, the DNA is TGTGCCAGCAGCGAGACAGGGCAAGTCCAGCCCCAGCATTTT.

The CDR3 sequence is CASTPTWGGSYEQYF. CDR3 DNA sequence: TGTGCCAGCACCCCCACATGGGGCGGGAGCTACGAGCAGTACTTC. The chain carries TRBV28 and TRBJ2-7, with 7 bases fitting TRBD2. The V and J ends lost 7 bases and 3 bases, in that order; junction bases with no gene match: 12. The CDR3 totals 15 residues. Germline CDR1 and CDR2: MDHEN and SYDVKM. The full variable domain, rest sourced from reference TRBV28 and TRBJ2-7, is DVKVTQSSRYLVKRTGEKVFLECVQDMDHENMFWYRQDPGLGLRLIYFSYDVKMKEKGDIPEGYSVSREKKERFSLILESASTNQTSMYLCASTPTWGGSYEQYFGPGTRLTVT.

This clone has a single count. The CDR3 coding sequence is TGTGCCAGTAGTATTTGGCAGGGTAGCACAGATACGCAGTATTTT. Its protein is CASSIWQGSTDTQYF. This chain connects TRBV19 to TRBJ2-3; tentative D call: TRBD1 (5 bases). The CDR3 has 15 amino acids. With 3 bases removed from V and 0 bases from J, the gap between germline ends came to 10 bases. Germline lookup yields CDR1 LNHDA and CDR2 SQIVND (reference sequence).

This CDR3 reads CASSQAPLADGYTF. In DNA, the CDR3 is TGTGCCAGCAGCCAAGCCCCTTTGGCTGATGGCTACACCTTC. V is TRBV3-1 (or the pseudogene TRBV3-2) and J is TRBJ1-2; D unresolved. Trimming removed 1 base at V and 6 bases at J, with 12 bases between. Germline V gene lookup returns CDR1 LGHDT and CDR2 YNNKEL (reference sequence). The CDR3 spans 14 residues.

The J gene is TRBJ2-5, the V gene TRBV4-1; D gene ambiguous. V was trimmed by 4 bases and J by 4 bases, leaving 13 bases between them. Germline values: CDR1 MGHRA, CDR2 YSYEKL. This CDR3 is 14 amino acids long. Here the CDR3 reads CASSPTRAAETQYF. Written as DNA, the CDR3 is TGCGCCAGCAGCCCAACACGCGCGGCAGAGACCCAGTACTTC.

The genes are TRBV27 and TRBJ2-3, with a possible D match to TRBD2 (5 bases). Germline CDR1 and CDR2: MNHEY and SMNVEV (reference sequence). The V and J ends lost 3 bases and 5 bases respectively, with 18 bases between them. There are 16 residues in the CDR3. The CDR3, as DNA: TGTGCCAGCAGTTTCGCCGACGGGGATTGGAGAGATACGCAGTATTTT. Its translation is CASSFADGDWRDTQYF.

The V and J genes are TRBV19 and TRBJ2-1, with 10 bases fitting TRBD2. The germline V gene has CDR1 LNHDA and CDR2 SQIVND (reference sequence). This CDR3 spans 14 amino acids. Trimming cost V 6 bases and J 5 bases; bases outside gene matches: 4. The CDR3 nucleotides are TGTGCCAGTAGGACTAGCGGGTCAAACAATGAGCAGTTCTTC. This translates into CASRTSGSNNEQFF.

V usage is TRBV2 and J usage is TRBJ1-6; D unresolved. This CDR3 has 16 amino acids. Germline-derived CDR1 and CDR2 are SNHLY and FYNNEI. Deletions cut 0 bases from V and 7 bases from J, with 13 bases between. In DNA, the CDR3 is TGTGCCAGCAGTGAAGCTTCGCAGGCCTTCAATTCACCCCTCCACTTT. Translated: CASSEASQAFNSPLHF.

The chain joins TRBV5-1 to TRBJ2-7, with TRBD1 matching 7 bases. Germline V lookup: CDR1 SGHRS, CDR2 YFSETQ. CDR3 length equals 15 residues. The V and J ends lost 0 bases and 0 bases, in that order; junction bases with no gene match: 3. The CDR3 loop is CASSLGDSFSYEQYF. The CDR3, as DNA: TGCGCCAGCAGCTTGGGGGACAGCTTCTCCTACGAGCAGTACTTC.

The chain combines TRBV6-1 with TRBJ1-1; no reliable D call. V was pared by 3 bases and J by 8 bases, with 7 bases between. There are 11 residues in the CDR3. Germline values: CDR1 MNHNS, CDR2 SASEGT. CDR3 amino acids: CASSDRQEAFF. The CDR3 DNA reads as TGTGCCAGCAGTGACAGGCAAGAAGCTTTCTTT.

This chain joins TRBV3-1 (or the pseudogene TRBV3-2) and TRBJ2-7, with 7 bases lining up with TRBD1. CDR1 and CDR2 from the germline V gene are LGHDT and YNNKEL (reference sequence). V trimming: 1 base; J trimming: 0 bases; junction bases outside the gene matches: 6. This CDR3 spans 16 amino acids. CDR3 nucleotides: TGTGCCAGCAGCCAAGGTCCGACAGGGAGCTCCTACGAGCAGTACTTC. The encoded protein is CASSQGPTGSSYEQYF.

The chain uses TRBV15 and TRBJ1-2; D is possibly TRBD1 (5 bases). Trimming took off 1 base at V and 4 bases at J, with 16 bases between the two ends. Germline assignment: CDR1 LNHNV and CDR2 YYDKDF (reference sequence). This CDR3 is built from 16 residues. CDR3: CATSRGITTRGYGYTF. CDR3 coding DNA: TGTGCCACCAGCAGAGGAATCACTACAAGGGGCTATGGCTACACCTTC.

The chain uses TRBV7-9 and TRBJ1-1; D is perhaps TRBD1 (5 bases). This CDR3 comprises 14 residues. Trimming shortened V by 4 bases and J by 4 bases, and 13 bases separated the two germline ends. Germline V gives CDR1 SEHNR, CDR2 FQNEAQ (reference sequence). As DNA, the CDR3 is TGTGCCAGCAGCTCCCTTCAGGGCGGCACTGAAGCTTTCTTT. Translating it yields CASSSLQGGTEAFF.

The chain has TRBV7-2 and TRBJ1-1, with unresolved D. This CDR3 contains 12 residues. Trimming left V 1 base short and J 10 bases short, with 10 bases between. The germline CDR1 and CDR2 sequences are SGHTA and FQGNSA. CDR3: CASSLGRAGAFF. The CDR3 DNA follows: TGTGCCAGCAGCTTAGGGAGGGCGGGAGCTTTCTTT.

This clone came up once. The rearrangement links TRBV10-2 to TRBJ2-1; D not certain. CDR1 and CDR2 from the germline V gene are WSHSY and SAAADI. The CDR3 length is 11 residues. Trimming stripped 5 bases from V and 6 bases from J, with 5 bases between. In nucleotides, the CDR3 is TGCGCCAGCAGTCCTAGCAATGAGCAGTTCTTC. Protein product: CASSPSNEQFF.